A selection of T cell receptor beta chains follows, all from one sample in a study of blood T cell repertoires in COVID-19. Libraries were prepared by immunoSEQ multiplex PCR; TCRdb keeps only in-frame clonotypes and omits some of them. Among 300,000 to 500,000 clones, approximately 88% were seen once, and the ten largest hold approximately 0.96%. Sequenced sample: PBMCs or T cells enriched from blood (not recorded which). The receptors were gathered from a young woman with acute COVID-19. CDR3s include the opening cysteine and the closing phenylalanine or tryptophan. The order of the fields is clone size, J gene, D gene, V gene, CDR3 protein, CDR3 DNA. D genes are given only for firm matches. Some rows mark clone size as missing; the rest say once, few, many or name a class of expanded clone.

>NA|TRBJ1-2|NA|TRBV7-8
CASSLPGAGGGYTF
TGTGCCAGCAGCTTACCAGGGGCCGGAGGAGGCTACACCTTC
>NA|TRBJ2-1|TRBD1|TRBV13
CASSFGRQGNNEQFF
TGTGCCAGCAGCTTCGGGAGACAGGGGAATAATGAGCAGTTCTTC
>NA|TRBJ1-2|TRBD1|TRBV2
CASSAGQGAVYGYTF
TGTGCCAGCAGTGCGGGACAGGGGGCGGTCTATGGCTACACCTTC
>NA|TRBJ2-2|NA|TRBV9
CASSPQGIGAGELFF
TGTGCCAGCAGCCCCCAGGGGATCGGCGCCGGGGAGCTGTTTTTT
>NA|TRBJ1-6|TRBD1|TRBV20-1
CSASGTGMGSSYNSPLHF
TGCAGTGCTAGTGGGACAGGGATGGGCAGCTCCTATAATTCACCCCTCCACTTT
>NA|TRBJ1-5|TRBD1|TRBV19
CASSTDRGGNQPQHF
TGTGCCAGTAGTACCGACAGGGGAGGCAATCAGCCCCAGCATTTT
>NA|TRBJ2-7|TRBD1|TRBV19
CASTNPNRGVYEQYF
TGTGCCAGTACCAATCCTAACAGGGGAGTCTACGAGCAGTACTTC
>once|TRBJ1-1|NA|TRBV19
CASSMGTARGTEAFF
TGTGCCAGTAGTATGGGGACGGCCAGGGGCACTGAAGCTTTCTTT
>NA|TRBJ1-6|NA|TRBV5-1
CASSLTPGTPLHF
TGCGCCAGCAGCTTAACCCCAGGTACACCCCTCCACTTT
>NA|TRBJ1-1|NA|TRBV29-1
CSVERWGVNTEAFF
TGCAGCGTTGAACGTTGGGGAGTGAACACTGAAGCTTTCTTT
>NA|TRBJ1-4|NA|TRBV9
CASSKDGSRGEKLFF
TGTGCCAGCAGCAAAGACGGTTCCCGAGGTGAAAAACTGTTTTTT
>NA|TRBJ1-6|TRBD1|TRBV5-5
CASSRQGSDSPLHF
TGTGCCAGCAGCCGACAGGGGAGCGATTCACCCCTCCACTTT
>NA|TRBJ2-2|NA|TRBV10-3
CAISESRGNGELFF
TGTGCCATCAGTGAGTCACGGGGTAACGGGGAGCTGTTTTTT
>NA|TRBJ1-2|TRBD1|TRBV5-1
CASSLTGQGNYGYTF
TGCGCCAGCAGCTTGACTGGACAGGGTAACTATGGCTACACCTTC
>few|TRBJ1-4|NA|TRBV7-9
CASSPTGSNEKLFF
TGTGCCAGCAGCCCAACAGGTAGTAATGAAAAACTGTTTTTT
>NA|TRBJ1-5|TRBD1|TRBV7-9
CASSRDSNQPQHF
TGTGCCAGCAGCAGGGACAGTAATCAGCCCCAGCATTTT
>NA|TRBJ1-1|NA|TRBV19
CASISAGRNTEAFF
TGTGCCAGTATAAGCGCGGGGCGAAACACTGAAGCTTTCTTT
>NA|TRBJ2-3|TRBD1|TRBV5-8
CASSLGVGQGVDTQYF
TGTGCCAGCAGCTTGGGAGTAGGACAGGGGGTAGATACGCAGTATTTT
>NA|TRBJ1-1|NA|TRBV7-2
CASSVRGQNTEAFF
TGTGCCAGCAGCGTCCGAGGGCAGAACACTGAAGCTTTCTTT
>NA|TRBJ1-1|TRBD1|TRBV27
CASSYYPQGGIEAFF
TGTGCCAGCAGTTATTACCCACAGGGGGGAATTGAAGCTTTCTTT
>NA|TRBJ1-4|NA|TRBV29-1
CSVLLRANEKLFF
TGCAGCGTTCTTTTGCGGGCTAATGAAAAACTGTTTTTT
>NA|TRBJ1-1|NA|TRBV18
CASSLQGRNTEAFF
TGTGCCAGCTCACTTCAGGGTAGAAATACTGAAGCTTTCTTT
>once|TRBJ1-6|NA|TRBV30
CAWSQGVGRSPLHF
TGTGCCTGGAGTCAGGGCGTCGGCCGTTCACCCCTCCACTTT
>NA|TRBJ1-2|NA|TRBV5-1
CASSPGFRGYTF
TGCGCCAGCAGCCCAGGGTTTCGTGGCTACACCTTC
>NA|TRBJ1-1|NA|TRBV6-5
CASSLTGRTEAFF
TGTGCCAGCAGTTTGACAGGTCGCACTGAAGCTTTCTTT
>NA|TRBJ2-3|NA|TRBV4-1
CASSQGTDTDTQYF
TGCGCCAGCAGCCAAGGTACAGACACAGATACGCAGTATTTT
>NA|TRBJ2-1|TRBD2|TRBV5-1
CASSLELAGGFSYNEQFF
TGCGCCAGCAGCTTGGAACTAGCGGGGGGCTTTTCCTACAATGAGCAGTTCTTC
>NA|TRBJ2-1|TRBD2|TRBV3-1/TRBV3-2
CASSQLAGGPDEQFF
TGTGCCAGCAGCCAATTAGCGGGGGGGCCTGATGAGCAGTTCTTC
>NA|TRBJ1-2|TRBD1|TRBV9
CASSSGGTGKYGYTF
TGTGCCAGCAGCTCAGGCGGGACAGGGAAATATGGCTACACCTTC
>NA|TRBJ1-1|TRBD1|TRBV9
CASSTSGGLAFF
TGTGCCAGCAGCACATCAGGGGGCTTAGCTTTCTTT
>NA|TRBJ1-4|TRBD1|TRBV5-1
CASRPGTGYEKLFF
TGCGCCAGCAGACCCGGGACAGGATATGAAAAACTGTTTTTT
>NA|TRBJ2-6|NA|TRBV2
CASSFGFSGANVLTF
TGTGCTAGCAGTTTCGGGTTCTCTGGGGCCAACGTCCTGACTTTC
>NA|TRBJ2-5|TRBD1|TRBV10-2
CASSGGQGETQYF
TGCGCCAGCAGTGGGGGACAGGGGGAGACCCAGTACTTC
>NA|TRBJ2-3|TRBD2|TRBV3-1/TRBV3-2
CASSISGGDTQYF
TGTGCCAGCAGTATTAGCGGGGGAGATACGCAGTATTTT
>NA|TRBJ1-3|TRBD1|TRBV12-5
CASGFAVGQALGNTIYF
TGTGCTAGTGGATTCGCCGTGGGACAGGCGCTTGGAAACACCATATATTTT
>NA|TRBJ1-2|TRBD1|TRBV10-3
CAISESLPRQGDGYTF
TGTGCCATCAGTGAGTCGCTTCCTCGACAGGGCGATGGCTACACCTTC